A selection of T cell receptor beta chains follows, all from one sample in a study of CD8+ T cells in alopecia areata. Sequenced by immunoSEQ multiplex PCR; TCRdb stores in-frame clones only, minus some. This table has fewer than 250,000 clones, less than 50% appearing once. The source material was CD4+ T cells sorted from blood, sampled at approximately week 37, from a patient treated with tofacitinib. These receptors were taken from a human donor with alopecia areata. Both conserved end residues are part of each CDR3. A D gene is named only where the DNA matches it firmly. Expanded clones get a size class; other rows say once, few or many, or leave the size out.

clone_size j_call d_call v_call cdr3_aa cdr3_nt
NA TRBJ2-3 NA TRBV4-1 CASSQRLTKQTSTDTQYF TGCGCCAGCAGCCAGCGACTGACTAAGCAAACTAGCACAGATACGCAGTATTTT
NA TRBJ1-1 NA TRBV27 CASRENFMNTEAFF TGTGCCAGCAGGGAGAACTTCATGAACACTGAAGCTTTCTTT
few TRBJ2-5 TRBD2 TRBV4-1 CASSLSGSSKETQYF TGCGCCAGCAGCCTTAGCGGGAGTAGTAAAGAGACCCAGTACTTC
NA TRBJ2-3 TRBD1 TRBV10-3 CAISKQGAGTDTQYF TGTGCCATCAGTAAACAGGGGGCCGGCACAGATACGCAGTATTTT
NA TRBJ2-1 NA TRBV19 CASSMGTSGNNEQFF TGTGCCAGTAGTATGGGGACCAGCGGTAACAATGAGCAGTTCTTC
NA TRBJ1-2 NA TRBV30 CAWSVAGYGYTF TGTGCCTGGAGTGTAGCCGGGTATGGCTACACCTTC
NA TRBJ1-1 NA TRBV6-6 CASSYDRTTNTEAFF TGTGCCAGCAGTTACGATCGTACGACGAACACTGAAGCTTTCTTT
NA TRBJ1-2 NA TRBV20-1 CSAVPGFGYTF TGCAGTGCCGTCCCAGGATTTGGCTACACCTTC
few TRBJ2-6 TRBD2 TRBV4-1 CASSQSGRPYVLTF TGCGCCAGCAGCCAGAGCGGGAGGCCTTACGTCCTGACTTTC
NA TRBJ2-6 NA TRBV30 CAWKGSGANVLTF TGTGCCTGGAAGGGCTCTGGGGCCAACGTCCTGACTTTC
NA TRBJ1-1 NA TRBV27 CASTLRGTEAFF TGTGCCAGCACCCTCAGGGGCACTGAAGCTTTCTTT
few TRBJ2-2 TRBD1 TRBV28 CTSSDRGSPGELFF TGTACCAGCAGTGACAGGGGGAGTCCCGGGGAGCTGTTTTTT
NA TRBJ2-1 NA TRBV30 CAWSNTLGNEQFF TGTGCCTGGAGTAACACCCTTGGTAATGAGCAGTTCTTC
many TRBJ1-1 NA TRBV7-9 CASSSLGGAYTEAFF TGTGCCAGCAGCTCCTTGGGGGGCGCCTACACTGAAGCTTTCTTT
NA TRBJ2-7 NA TRBV6-5 CASSYSNLRSSYEQYF TGTGCCAGCAGTTACTCGAATCTCCGGAGCTCCTACGAGCAGTACTTC
NA TRBJ2-5 TRBD1 TRBV5-6 CASSNKPGQKEETQYF TGTGCCAGCAGCAACAAACCGGGACAGAAAGAAGAGACCCAGTACTTC
NA TRBJ2-3 NA TRBV4-1 CASSQDASTFTDTQYF TGCGCCAGCAGCCAAGATGCTAGCACATTCACAGATACGCAGTATTTT
few TRBJ1-1 TRBD1 TRBV7-9 CASSSAAGQPNTEAFF TGTGCCAGCAGCTCCGCTGCGGGACAGCCCAACACTGAAGCTTTCTTT
NA TRBJ2-7 NA TRBV7-2 CASSSPGGFRYEQYF TGTGCCAGCAGCTCACCTGGTGGGTTCCGCTACGAGCAGTACTTC
NA TRBJ2-5 NA TRBV7-2 CASSLGQPGETQYF TGTGCCAGCAGCTTAGGGCAGCCGGGGGAGACCCAGTACTTC
NA TRBJ2-6 NA TRBV19 CASSSPRLRDSGANVLTF TGTGCCAGTAGTTCGCCGCGCCTCAGGGATTCTGGGGCCAACGTCCTGACTTTC
once TRBJ2-7 NA TRBV5-1 CASSNEGGKEQYF TGCGCCAGCAGCAACGAAGGGGGAAAGGAGCAGTACTTC
NA TRBJ1-2 TRBD1 TRBV7-2 CASSLTGTANYGYTF TGTGCCAGCAGCTTGACAGGGACGGCTAACTATGGCTACACCTTC
NA TRBJ2-3 TRBD2 TRBV2 CASSESQGTSGSLRDTQYF TGTGCCAGCAGTGAATCACAGGGGACTAGCGGGAGTTTGAGGGATACGCAGTATTTT
few TRBJ2-5 NA TRBV30 CAWSGRETQYF TGTGCCTGGTCCGGTAGAGAGACCCAGTACTTC
few TRBJ2-2 TRBD1 TRBV7-2 CASSSMGQGLAGELFF TGTGCCAGCAGCTCCATGGGACAGGGGTTGGCCGGGGAGCTGTTTTTT
NA TRBJ2-3 NA TRBV11-3 CASSLDTYTDTQYF TGTGCCAGCAGCTTAGATACCTACACAGATACGCAGTATTTT
NA TRBJ2-2 NA TRBV7-2 CASSLAGDGELFF TGTGCCAGCAGCTTAGCAGGGGACGGGGAGCTGTTTTTT
few TRBJ2-2 TRBD2 TRBV30 CAGASGVNTGELFF TGTGCAGGGGCTAGCGGGGTTAACACCGGGGAGCTGTTTTTT
NA TRBJ2-7 NA TRBV25-1 CASTSAGTYEQYF TGTGCCAGCACCTCGGCCGGAACCTACGAGCAGTACTTC
NA TRBJ1-1 NA TRBV27 CASSRRTANTEAFF TGTGCCAGCAGCCGCCGGACCGCGAACACTGAAGCTTTCTTT
NA TRBJ2-7 NA TRBV4-2 CASSQDWVEMGRGMGGFYEQYF TGTGCCAGCAGCCAAGACTGGGTAGAGATGGGTCGGGGAATGGGGGGATTTTACGAGCAGTACTTC
once TRBJ2-6 TRBD2 TRBV7-9 CASSGRTSGRAGANVLTF TGTGCCAGCAGCGGGCGGACTAGCGGGAGGGCTGGGGCCAACGTCCTGACTTTC
few TRBJ2-7 TRBD1 TRBV2 CASKSGQGAIEQYF TGTGCCAGCAAGAGCGGACAGGGGGCAATTGAGCAGTACTTC
NA TRBJ2-3 NA TRBV5-4 CASSTQEYTDTQYF TGTGCCAGCAGTACACAGGAGTACACAGATACGCAGTATTTT
few TRBJ2-1 NA TRBV29-1 CSVNPGAYNEQFF TGCAGCGTTAATCCGGGCGCCTACAATGAGCAGTTCTTC
NA TRBJ2-5 NA TRBV7-2 CASSSTRETQYF TGTGCCAGCAGCTCGACGAGAGAGACCCAGTACTTC
few TRBJ2-3 NA TRBV29-1 CSVMGLTSTDTQYF TGCAGCGTTATGGGGTTGACCAGCACAGATACGCAGTATTTT
NA TRBJ1-2 TRBD1 TRBV30 CAWSAGGYGYTF TGTGCCTGGAGTGCAGGGGGCTATGGCTACACCTTC
NA TRBJ2-7 TRBD1 TRBV7-9 CASSFEGTGKSYEQYF TGTGCCAGCAGCTTCGAGGGGACAGGGAAGTCTTACGAGCAGTACTTC
NA TRBJ1-3 NA TRBV2 CASSEGGQGGNTIYF TGTGCCAGCAGTGAAGGGGGCCAGGGAGGTAACACCATATATTTT
few TRBJ2-5 NA TRBV15 CATSSRDLRTQYF TGTGCCACCAGCAGCCGGGACCTCAGGACCCAGTACTTC
NA TRBJ1-5 NA TRBV25-1 CASSGTGSNQPQHF TGTGCCAGCAGCGGGACGGGTAGCAATCAGCCCCAGCATTTT
once TRBJ2-7 NA TRBV6-5 CASRPPSSYEQYF TGTGCCAGCCGACCGCCGAGCTCCTACGAGCAGTACTTC
NA TRBJ2-7 TRBD1 TRBV6-5 CASRYRDRRTYEQYF TGTGCCAGCAGGTACCGGGACAGGCGAACCTACGAGCAGTACTTC
few TRBJ2-7 NA TRBV5-1 CASSLEGGTLTEQYF TGCGCCAGCAGCTTGGAAGGAGGGACTCTTACTGAGCAGTACTTC